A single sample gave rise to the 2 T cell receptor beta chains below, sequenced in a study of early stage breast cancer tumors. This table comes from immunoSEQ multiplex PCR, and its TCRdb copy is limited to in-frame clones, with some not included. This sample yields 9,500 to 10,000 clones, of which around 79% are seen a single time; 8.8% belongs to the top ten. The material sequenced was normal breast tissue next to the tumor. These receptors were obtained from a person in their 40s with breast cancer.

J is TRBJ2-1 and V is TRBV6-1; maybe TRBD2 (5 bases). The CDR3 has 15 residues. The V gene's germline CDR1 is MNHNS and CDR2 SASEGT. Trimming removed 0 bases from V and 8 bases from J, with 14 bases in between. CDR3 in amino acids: CASSEAGEAFYEQFF. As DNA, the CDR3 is TGTGCCAGCAGTGAAGCCGGGGAAGCATTTTATGAGCAGTTCTTC.

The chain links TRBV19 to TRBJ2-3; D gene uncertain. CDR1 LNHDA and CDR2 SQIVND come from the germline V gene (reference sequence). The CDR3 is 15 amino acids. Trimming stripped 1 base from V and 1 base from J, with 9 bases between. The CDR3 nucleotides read TGTGCCAGTAGTATAGCAGACGGACGCACAGATACGCAGTATTTT. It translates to CASSIADGRTDTQYF.